Sequencing of this T cell receptor (beta chain) was carried out in a study of tumor-infiltrating lymphocytes in primary liver carcinoma. CDR1 and CDR2 (germline): MNHEY, SVGAGI. There are 13 residues in the CDR3. The V end was cut by 6 bases, the J end by 7 bases, with 13 bases between. The input was approximately 500 ng total RNA; TCR beta cDNA was made from it with a constant-region primer. Three nested multiplex PCR rounds, a slightly modified ARM-PCR method, built the TCR beta libraries. Investigators reported that the first two PCR rounds, at 10 cycles each, used TRBV1-TRBV30 forward primers with a C-beta reverse primer. TCRdb called the multiplex PCR reads again in MiXCR, with one record for every CDR3 protein. The sample carries about 310,000 distinct CDR3 sequences, roughly 60% recorded once. Blood RNA came from unsorted whole blood; germline DNA was also extracted.

The TCR sequence derives from a woman aged 25 to 39 with primary liver carcinoma and hepatitis B virus infection. Sequencing was performed on peripheral blood. The V call is TRBV6-5, the J call TRBJ2-1; no firm D call. The CDR3, as DNA: TGTGCCAGCAGGGAGTACACTATGAATGAGCAGTTCTTC. Protein: CASREYTMNEQFF.